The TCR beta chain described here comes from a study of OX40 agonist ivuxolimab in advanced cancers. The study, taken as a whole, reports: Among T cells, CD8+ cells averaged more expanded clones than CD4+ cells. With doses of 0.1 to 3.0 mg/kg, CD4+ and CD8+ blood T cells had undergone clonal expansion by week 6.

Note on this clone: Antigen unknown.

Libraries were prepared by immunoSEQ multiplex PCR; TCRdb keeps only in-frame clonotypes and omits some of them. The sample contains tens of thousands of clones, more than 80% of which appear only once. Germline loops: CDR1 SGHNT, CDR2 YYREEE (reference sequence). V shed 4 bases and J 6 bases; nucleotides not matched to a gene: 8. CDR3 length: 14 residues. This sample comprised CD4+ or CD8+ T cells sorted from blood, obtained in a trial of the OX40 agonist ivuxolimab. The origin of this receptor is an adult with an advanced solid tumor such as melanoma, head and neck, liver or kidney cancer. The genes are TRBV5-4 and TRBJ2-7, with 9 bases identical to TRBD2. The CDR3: CASSRAGLAREQYF. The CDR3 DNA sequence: TGTGCCAGCAGCAGAGCGGGACTAGCCCGCGAGCAGTACTTC.